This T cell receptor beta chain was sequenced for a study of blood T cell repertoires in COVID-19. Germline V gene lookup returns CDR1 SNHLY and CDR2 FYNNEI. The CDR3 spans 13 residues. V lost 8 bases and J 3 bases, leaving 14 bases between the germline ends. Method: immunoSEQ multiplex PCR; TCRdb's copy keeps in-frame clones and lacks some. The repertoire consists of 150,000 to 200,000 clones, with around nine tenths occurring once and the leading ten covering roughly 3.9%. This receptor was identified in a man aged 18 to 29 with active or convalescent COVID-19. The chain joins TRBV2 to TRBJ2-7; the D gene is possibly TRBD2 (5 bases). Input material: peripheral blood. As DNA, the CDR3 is TGTGCCAGCGAAGAGCGCGGGTACTACGAGCAGTACGTC. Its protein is CASEERGYYEQYV.